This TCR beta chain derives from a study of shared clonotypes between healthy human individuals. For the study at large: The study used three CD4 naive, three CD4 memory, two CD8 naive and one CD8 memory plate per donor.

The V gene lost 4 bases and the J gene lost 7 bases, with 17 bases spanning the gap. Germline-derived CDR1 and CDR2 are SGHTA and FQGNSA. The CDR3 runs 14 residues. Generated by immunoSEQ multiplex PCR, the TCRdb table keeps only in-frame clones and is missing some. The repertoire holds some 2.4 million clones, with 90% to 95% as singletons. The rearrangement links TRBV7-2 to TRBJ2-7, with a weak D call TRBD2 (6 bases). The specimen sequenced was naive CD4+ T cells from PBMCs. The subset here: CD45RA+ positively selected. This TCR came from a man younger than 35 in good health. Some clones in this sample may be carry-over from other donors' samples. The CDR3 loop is CASSSDGSSVEQYF. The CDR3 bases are TGTGCCAGCAGCTCGGACGGGAGCTCGGTTGAGCAGTACTTC.